This T cell receptor beta chain was sequenced during a study of identical twins (dated by TCRdb to the mid-2010s). In the study overall: TCR alpha and beta repertoires from monozygotic twins, unrelated adults of various ages and cord blood were deep-sequenced to test whether fetal clonotypes persist. To rule out contamination, replicate twin experiments were performed at different times with different library preparation protocols. Here is what the overall study found, with its caveats: Abundant cord blood beta clonotypes had fewer insertions, young adult naive repertoires showed a similar but weaker trend, and memory repertoires showed no such trend. A weaker excess of twin sharing was found in beta out-of-frame sequences because the signal-to-noise ratio was lowered by fewer shared sequences. Invariant T cells such as MAIT and iNKT could partly confound zero-insertion analyses, though diverse VJ usage argued against this for most clonotypes. Out-of-frame TCR alpha sequences shared between twins showed an excess of low generation-probability sequences compared with coincidental sharing between unrelated individuals. Out-of-frame TCR alpha sharing in monozygotic twins was systematically underestimated by recombination models, whereas sharing between unrelated individuals was in agreement with the recombination models. Because the same donors could not be followed over many years, the conclusions relied on cross-sectional statistical analysis.

This clonotype was found a few times. Its recognized antigen is unknown. Per-base quality was not reported, and no clone a single base away is much larger than it. The CDR3 covers 18 residues, taking in both the cysteine and the phenylalanine. Of all the DNA, just the CDR3 is kept, 54 bases in frame from base 1. From V the trimming removes 5 bases and from J it removes 1 base, while the gene matches leave 14 bases of the junction unaccounted for. CDR1 and CDR2 were assigned from the germline V gene as SQVTM and ANQGSEA. Every donor was a healthy Caucasian. Three pairs of female monozygotic twins, all aged roughly 18 to 30 years, made up the twin cohort. The RNA used for TCR libraries was isolated from peripheral blood mononuclear cells. Libraries were made using 5' RACE. Sequencing instrument: Illumina HiSeq 2000. A universal primer binding site was added through template switching, and the final cDNA carried a unique molecular identifier so that TCR cDNA molecules could be counted accurately. First-strand cDNA for TCR alpha and beta chains was synthesized from specific primers in the conserved constant-segment region. Each cDNA library was double barcoded, with a SMART-Mk sample barcode plus Illumina barcodes, to control for contamination. TruSeq adapter sequences and Illumina sample barcodes were added in two successive PCR steps. The Illumina HiSeq platform was used with custom primers to sequence TCR alpha and beta cDNA libraries. The study's processing was this. MiGEC was used to process raw reads and extract unique molecular identifiers, and MiXCR was used to find CDR3 positions. Recombination models were inferred per individual with the repgenHMM and IGoR tools using an EM algorithm. Shared clonotypes were analyzed with the tcR package in R, and sharing was normalized by the product of cloneset sizes. To study raw recombination without the effects of thymic and clonal selection, out-of-frame nonproductive sequences were analyzed. TCRdb passed the public sequencing reads through fastp at Q25 and MiXCR, retaining productive beta sequences. Rows with a matching CDR3 protein are joined into one entry that keeps the most common DNA and genes. TCRdb assigned the V and J calls; the authors' analysis was not used. The sample table holds approximately 680,000 distinct CDR3 sequences, of which about 7.1% were seen once. The ten most abundant clones make up 1.6% of the sample.

The sample was also reused in another study, on yellow fever vaccine responses in identical twins. From the second report: The authors reported that the T cell response to vaccination in identical twins appeared partly convergent and partly personalized. Focusing on identical twins, the study followed the T cell clones that responded to the vaccine, and did so with precision.

The chain joins TRBV29-1 to TRBJ2-4, with 10 central nucleotides matching TRBD1. Sequencing was done on a sample of PBMCs. The sequence was collected from a woman aged 18-29 years in good health. The bases are TGCAGCGTTTTGTGGGGATTACCGGGACAGGGGGCCAAAAACATTCAGTACTTC. Translation gives CSVLWGLPGQGAKNIQYF.